These 25 T cell receptor beta chains were all obtained from the same sample, sequenced in a study of T cells in Graves' hyperthyroidism and ophthalmopathy. From RNA transcripts, TCR beta CDR3 regions were amplified. A first-round RT-PCR of the TCR CDR3 used the HTBI primer set. In TCRdb, the multiplex PCR reads were re-called with MiXCR into one record per CDR3 protein. The sample consists of under 450,000 distinct CDR3 sequences, less than 15% of them appearing once. Sequencing input: blood. The receptors derive from a man aged 30-40 years with Graves' hyperthyroidism that later progressed to Graves' ophthalmopathy.

The rearrangement links TRBV11-3 to TRBJ2-5, with a possible D match to TRBD2 (5 bases). The CDR3 is 17 residues long. The V gene lost 1 base and the J gene lost 2 bases, with 17 bases spanning the gap. Germline CDR1 SGHNT, CDR2 YENEEA. The DNA of the CDR3 is TGTGCCAGCAGCTTAGGGGTGACTAAGGACTTACAAGAGACCCAGTACTTC. Its protein is CASSLGVTKDLQETQYF. Looking up the rest from reference TRBV11-3 and TRBJ2-5 gives the full variable domain: EAGVVQSPRYKIIEKKQPVAFWCNPISGHNTLYWYLQNLGQGPELLIRYENEEAVDDSQLPKDRFSAERLKGVDSTLKIQPAELGDSAVYLCASSLGVTKDLQETQYFGPGTRLLVL.

J is TRBJ2-5 and V is TRBV5-1, with a possible D match to TRBD2 (7 bases). In germline, CDR1 is SGHRS, CDR2 YFSETQ. V was clipped by 7 bases and J by 0 bases, with 16 bases between them. This CDR3 comprises 15 residues. CDR3 residues: CASRRGGGDQETQYF. For the CDR3, the DNA is TGCGCCAGCCGGAGGGGGGGCGGGGACCAAGAGACCCAGTACTTC. The full variable domain, completed using reference TRBV5-1 and TRBJ2-5, is KAGVTQTPRYLIKTRGQQVTLSCSPISGHRSVSWYQQTPGQGLQFLFEYFSETQRNKGNFPGRFSGRQFSNSRSEMNVSTLELGDSALYLCASRRGGGDQETQYFGPGTRLLVL.

There are many counts of this clonotype. This rearrangement joins TRBV12-3 or TRBV12-4 to TRBJ2-7, with TRBD1 matching over 7 bases. There are 14 residues in the CDR3. The V and J ends lost 2 bases and 3 bases, in that order; junction bases with no gene match: 4. The CDR3 spells CASSLTGAHYEQYF. CDR3 in DNA: TGTGCCAGCAGTTTAACAGGGGCCCACTACGAGCAGTACTTC.

This clonotype appeared many times. The chain employs TRBV5-1 and TRBJ1-4, with D possibly TRBD1 on 5 matching bases. The CDR3 has 16 amino acids. Germline CDR1 reads SGHRS; CDR2 reads YFSETQ. V shed 4 bases and J shed 0 bases, with 13 bases lying between them. The CDR3: CASSIDRYSTNEKLFF. The CDR3 DNA reads as TGCGCCAGCAGCATCGACAGATATTCAACTAATGAAAAACTGTTTTTT.

The chain is built from TRBV24-1 and TRBJ2-1; D remains unclear. V lost 1 base and J 8 bases, leaving 5 bases between the germline ends. The CDR3 is 12 residues long. Germline-derived CDR1 and CDR2 are KGHDR and SFDVKD. The DNA of the CDR3 is TGTGCCACCAGTGATTTTTTCGATGAGCAGTTCTTC. It translates to CATSDFFDEQFF.

This clonotype occurred many times. The rearrangement links TRBV11-2 to TRBJ1-5; tentative D call: TRBD1 (6 bases). Looked up from germline, CDR1 is SGHAT and CDR2 is FQNNGV. V dropped 2 bases and J dropped 3 bases, with 8 bases sitting between them. The length of the CDR3 is 14 residues. CDR3 in DNA: TGTGCCAGCAGCTTAATGGGACACAATCAGCCCCAGCATTTT. Translated, it gives CASSLMGHNQPQHF.

Many counts were recorded for this clonotype. This chain joins TRBV5-1 and TRBJ1-1, with D perhaps matching TRBD1 (5 bases). The CDR3 length is 12 residues. Trimming took 4 bases from V and 4 from J, leaving 8 bases between them. Germline V lookup: CDR1 SGHRS, CDR2 YFSETQ. The CDR3 DNA is TGCGCCAGCAGCGTGCAGGGCACTGAAGCTTTCTTT. It translates to CASSVQGTEAFF.

V and J are TRBV28 and TRBJ2-5, with TRBD2 as a possible D gene (7 bases). CDR1 is MDHEN, CDR2 SYDVKM, per germline. V lost 7 bases to trimming and J lost 2 bases, with 17 bases between them. CDR3 length: 15 residues. CDR3 DNA sequence: TGTGCCAGCACAAGGGGGGGCGGGGGACAAGAGACCCAGTACTTC. It codes for CASTRGGGGQETQYF.

The rearrangement joins TRBV2 to TRBJ2-6; the D is unclear. The CDR3 runs to 15 residues. V lost 6 bases to trimming and J lost 0 bases, with 9 bases between them. Per the germline V gene, CDR1 is SNHLY and CDR2 is FYNNEI. CDR3 sequence: CASRKENSGANVLTF. CDR3 DNA: TGTGCCAGCAGAAAAGAAAACTCTGGGGCCAACGTCCTGACTTTC.

This clonotype was seen a few times. The V call is TRBV4-1, the J call TRBJ1-1; D is undetermined. The ends were cut back, 0 bases at V and 3 bases at J, with 14 bases in the middle. Germline V gives CDR1 MGHRA, CDR2 YSYEKL. This CDR3 has 16 residues. The chain's CDR3 is CASSQDRTYLDTEAFF. The CDR3 nucleotides are TGCGCCAGCAGCCAAGATCGAACATACCTAGACACTGAAGCTTTCTTT.

This clonotype was seen repeatedly, ten times or more. The CDR3 here is CASSLGERNQPQHF. The CDR3 DNA reads TGTGCCAGCAGTTTAGGGGAGCGGAATCAGCCCCAGCATTTT. The V gene is TRBV12-3 or TRBV12-4, the J gene TRBJ1-5; no reliable D call. Trimming stripped 1 base from V and 4 bases from J, with 8 bases between. The CDR3 spans 14 residues.

V gene TRBV18 combines with J gene TRBJ2-5; 11 bases line up with TRBD2. Germline V gene data show CDR1 as KGHSH and CDR2 as LQKENI. The CDR3 spans 17 residues. V lost 4 bases to trimming and J lost 1 base; unmatched junction nucleotides: 8. The CDR3 DNA follows: TGTGCCAGCTCACACCTACCGGGACTAGCGGCCCAAGAGACCCAGTACTTC. Its protein product is CASSHLPGLAAQETQYF.

With respect to this clonotype: Possible read error: a much larger clone is one base away. V gene TRBV18 combines with J gene TRBJ1-4; D gene unclear. Trimming removed 3 bases from V and 3 bases from J, with 11 bases in between. Germline V gene data show CDR1 as KGHSH and CDR2 as LQKENI. The CDR3 sequence is 15 residues long. CDR3 DNA sequence: TGTGCCAGCTCACCGCTCGTCAGCGCTAATGAAAAACTGTTTTTT. Protein sequence: CASSPLVSANEKLFF.

A note on this clonotype: Just one base apart from a much larger clone, this may be a read error. This chain links TRBV7-8 with TRBJ1-1, with no clear D. The CDR3 is 14 amino acids. Trimming took off 1 base at V and 7 bases at J, with 13 bases between the two ends. Germline assignment: CDR1 SGHVS and CDR2 FQNEAQ. The CDR3 DNA reads TGTGCCAGCAGCTTAGTGGTGATAACGGTTGAAGCTTTCTTT. It specifies CASSLVVITVEAFF.

This clonotype was counted ten times or more. V is TRBV6-1 and J is TRBJ1-2; possible D gene TRBD1, 6 bases. The CDR3 sequence is 16 residues long. V lost 0 bases and J lost 0, with 11 bases in between. Germline CDR1 and CDR2: MNHNS and SASEGT. CDR3 residues: CASSEADRPSNYGYTF. CDR3 nucleotide sequence: TGTGCCAGCAGTGAAGCCGACAGGCCTTCTAACTATGGCTACACCTTC.

This clonotype has ten or more counts. At one of its ends the junction is not consistent with the germline gene, which may arise from a read error. The chain combines TRBV5-1 with TRBJ2-7, with 7 nucleotides matching TRBD1. The CDR3 extends over 14 amino acids. CDR1 SGHRS and CDR2 YFSETQ come from the germline V gene. Written as DNA, the CDR3 is TGTGCCAGCAGCCTGGGGGACAGCTCCTACGAGCAGTACTTC. Encoded protein: CASSLGDSSYEQYF.

The chain carries TRBV28 and TRBJ1-4, with 7 bases fitting TRBD1. Per the germline V gene, CDR1 is MDHEN and CDR2 is SYDVKM. Germline trimming cut 5 bases from V and 4 bases from J; bases unmatched to any gene: 7. The CDR3 contains 15 residues. The CDR3 region is CASSSAGGYNEKLFF. The DNA for the CDR3 is TGTGCCAGCAGTAGCGCAGGGGGGTATAATGAAAAACTGTTTTTT.

CDR3 in DNA: TGTGCCAGCAGCGTAGTTCCTACCTACGAGCAGTACTTC. The encoded protein is CASSVVPTYEQYF. The chain has TRBV9 and TRBJ2-7, with D uncertain. Germline V gene lookup returns CDR1 SGDLS and CDR2 YYNGEE. Between the trimmed V and J ends, which lost 0 bases and 2 bases, there was a span of 6 bases. The CDR3 spans 13 residues.

This clonotype was seen only a few times. The chain joins TRBV7-9 to TRBJ2-5, with D possibly matching TRBD2 (6 bases). The CDR3 covers 17 residues. In germline, CDR1 is SEHNR, CDR2 FQNEAQ (reference sequence). V dropped 5 bases and J dropped 4 bases, with 23 bases sitting between them. CDR3 sequence: CASSTRPSRRGSETQYF. The CDR3, as DNA: TGTGCCAGCAGCACACGTCCATCCCGGCGGGGCTCAGAGACCCAGTACTTC.

For this clonotype: This clone may be a read error of a much larger clone one base away. The chain employs TRBV25-1 and TRBJ2-1; D is possibly TRBD2 (6 bases). The CDR3 spans 15 residues. The germline CDR1 and CDR2 sequences are MGHDK and SYGVNS. The V gene lost 2 bases and the J gene lost 0 bases, with 8 bases spanning the gap. CDR3 DNA sequence: TGTGCCAGCAGTGAAGCGGGGTTCTCCTACAATGAGCAGTTCTTC. Residues: CASSEAGFSYNEQFF.

This clonotype was detected many times. The chain recombines TRBV6-5 with TRBJ2-1, with 9 nucleotides matching TRBD2. The CDR3 sequence is 15 residues long. Germline CDR1 reads MNHEY; CDR2 reads SVGAGI. With 0 bases clipped from V and 9 bases from J, the junction kept 6 bases outside the gene matches. The CDR3 protein is CASSYSRRGGGEQFF. The CDR3 bases are TGTGCCAGCAGTTACTCGAGGCGGGGGGGGGGTGAGCAGTTCTTC.

The table lists this clonotype with a few counts. The chain combines TRBV5-1 with TRBJ2-5; maybe TRBD2 (7 bases). The CDR3 has 14 amino acids. Germline CDR1 reads SGHRS; CDR2 reads YFSETQ. The V gene lost 4 bases and the J gene lost 1 base, with 11 bases spanning the gap. CDR3 in DNA: TGCGCCAGCAGCAGAGGGGGGGCCCAAGAGACCCAGTACTTC. Its translation is CASSRGGAQETQYF. The complete variable domain, with remaining parts taken from reference TRBV5-1 and TRBJ2-5, reads KAGVTQTPRYLIKTRGQQVTLSCSPISGHRSVSWYQQTPGQGLQFLFEYFSETQRNKGNFPGRFSGRQFSNSRSEMNVSTLELGDSALYLCASSRGGAQETQYFGPGTRLLVL.

The rearrangement joins TRBV6-6 to TRBJ2-3, with 8 bases matching TRBD2. CDR1 is MNHNY, CDR2 SVGAGI, per germline (reference sequence). The CDR3 is 16 residues long. Trimming cost V 0 bases and J 6 bases; bases outside gene matches: 8. The CDR3 loop reads CASSYSRGGVRDTQYF. As DNA, the CDR3 is TGTGCCAGCAGTTACTCCCGGGGGGGTGTCCGGGATACGCAGTATTTT.

This rearrangement joins TRBV14 to TRBJ2-7; D is undetermined. V lost 3 bases and J lost 0, with 15 bases in between. CDR3 length: 16 residues. Looked up from germline, CDR1 is SGHDN and CDR2 is FVKESK. The CDR3 nucleotides are TGTGCCAGCAGCCACCGAAATTATACCGGCTCCTACGAGCAGTACTTC. This codes for CASSHRNYTGSYEQYF. Looking up the rest from reference TRBV14 and TRBJ2-7 gives the full variable domain: EAGVTQFPSHSVIEKGQTVTLRCDPISGHDNLYWYRRVMGKEIKFLLHFVKESKQDESGMPNNRFLAERTGGTYSTLKVQPAELEDSGVYFCASSHRNYTGSYEQYFGPGTRLTVT.

This clonotype occurred a few times. V usage is TRBV7-8 and J usage is TRBJ1-2, with D tentatively TRBD1 (5 bases). The CDR3 runs to 14 residues. Germline values: CDR1 SGHVS, CDR2 FQNEAQ. V gave up 6 bases and J gave up 0 bases, with 11 bases separating them. In DNA form, the CDR3 reads TGTGCCAGCAGTAAGGGGCAATCTAACTATGGCTACACCTTC. It encodes CASSKGQSNYGYTF.